This passage covers 28 T cell receptor beta chains from one sample sequenced in a study of shared clonotypes between healthy human individuals. Repertoires were generated with immunoSEQ multiplex PCR, while TCRdb's copy carries only in-frame clones and drops some. The table has 490,000 or so clones, about 80% seen once; the top ten hold about an eighth. Sequenced sample: PBMCs. These receptors originate from a woman aged 40 to 49 in good health. Some clones in this sample may be carry-over from other donors' samples.

V gene TRBV7-3 combines with J gene TRBJ2-1; D is uncertain. Trimming shortened V by 1 base and J by 4 bases, and 8 bases separated the two germline ends. The CDR3 has 14 residues. Germline-derived CDR1 and CDR2 are SGHTA and FQGTGA. CDR3 nucleotides: TGTGCCAGCAGCTTAAGTAGTGGGTACAATGAGCAGTTCTTC. It translates to CASSLSSGYNEQFF.

This clone was detected a few times. V and J are TRBV2 and TRBJ2-3, with 8 bases aligning to TRBD1. Trimming took 6 bases from V and 4 from J; bases not matched to a gene: 0. The length of the CDR3 is 12 residues. CDR1 and CDR2 (germline): SNHLY, FYNNEI. The CDR3 sequence is CASRQGADTQYF. CDR3 sequence (DNA): TGTGCCAGCAGACAGGGGGCAGATACGCAGTATTTT.

This clone has only one observation. V gene TRBV4-1 combines with J gene TRBJ1-2; D gene uncertain. Trimming pared 0 bases from V and 6 bases from J, leaving 20 bases between. CDR1 MGHRA and CDR2 YSYEKL come from the germline V gene. There are 17 residues in the CDR3. CDR3 sequence: CASSQEPVRPPGNGYTF. In DNA, the CDR3 is TGCGCCAGCAGCCAAGAGCCAGTTCGTCCCCCGGGTAATGGCTACACCTTC.

This chain links TRBV28 with TRBJ2-1; D unclear. In germline, CDR1 is MDHEN, CDR2 SYDVKM. Trimming removed 0 bases at V and 3 bases at J, with 6 bases between. This CDR3 region has 14 residues. The DNA of the CDR3 is TGTGCCAGCAGTTTATGGCTGTACTACAATGAGCAGTTCTTC. Amino acids: CASSLWLYYNEQFF.

CDR3 DNA sequence: TGTGCCAGCAGACCTTCACCCTCCCAGCCCCAGCATTTT. It translates to CASRPSPSQPQHF. This chain uses TRBV28 with TRBJ1-5, with unresolved D. CDR1 is MDHEN, CDR2 SYDVKM, per germline. V was pared by 6 bases and J by 7 bases, with 13 bases between. The CDR3 runs 13 residues. Supplemented by reference TRBV28 and TRBJ1-5, the full variable domain reads DVKVTQSSRYLVKRTGEKVFLECVQDMDHENMFWYRQDPGLGLRLIYFSYDVKMKEKGDIPEGYSVSREKKERFSLILESASTNQTSMYLCASRPSPSQPQHFGDGTRLSIL.

This clone was detected only once. The same CDR3 also results from other DNA sequences found in this sample. This chain joins TRBV5-1 and TRBJ2-7, with D possibly being TRBD1 (5 bases). The length of the CDR3 is 12 residues. V lost 0 bases to trimming and J lost 4 bases, with 5 bases between them. Germline CDR1 SGHRS, CDR2 YFSETQ. CDR3 DNA: TGCGCCAGCAGCTTGGAGGGGTACGAGCAGTACTTC. It specifies CASSLEGYEQYF.

The J gene is TRBJ2-7, the V gene TRBV25-1; a weak D match, TRBD2 (6 bases). The germline V and J ends were trimmed by 4 bases and 7 bases, with 8 bases remaining between them. Germline assignment: CDR1 MGHDK and CDR2 SYGVNS. The CDR3 runs to 11 residues. CDR3 sequence reads: CASSGGGEQYF. CDR3 in DNA: TGTGCCAGCAGTGGTGGGGGGGAGCAGTACTTC.

This rearrangement joins TRBV19 to TRBJ2-7; perhaps TRBD2 as D (5 bases). From germline, CDR1 is LNHDA and CDR2 SQIVND (reference sequence). This CDR3 is built from 15 residues. V was trimmed by 3 bases and J by 3 bases, leaving 15 bases between them. The CDR3 coding sequence is TGTGCCAGTAGTATCGCCCACCTCGGGGACTACGAGCAGTACTTC. It specifies CASSIAHLGDYEQYF.

This clone was seen only a few times. This chain connects TRBV2 to TRBJ1-2, with D unresolved. The V end lost 3 bases, the J end lost 2 bases, and 7 bases lay between the germline ends. Germline CDR1 reads SNHLY; CDR2 reads FYNNEI. The CDR3 is 13 residues long. CDR3 DNA: TGTGCCAGCAGTGACAGTACGAACTATGGCTACACCTTC. Amino acid sequence: CASSDSTNYGYTF.

The chain carries TRBV12-1 and TRBJ1-4. TRBV12-1 is a pseudogene. The CDR3 has 13 amino acids. CDR3 residues: CASIAQSNEKLFF. The DNA of the CDR3 is TGTGCCAGCATCGCTCAATCTAATGAAAAACTGTTTTTT.

The V call is TRBV7-8, the J call TRBJ2-7; 10 bases agree with TRBD2. CDR1 SGHVS and CDR2 FQNEAQ come from the germline V gene. Trimming at V came to 5 bases and at J to 1 base, leaving 5 bases not matched to a gene. CDR3 length equals 15 residues. CDR3 sequence: CASSQGLAVSYEQYF. The CDR3 region has the DNA TGTGCCAGCAGCCAAGGACTAGCGGTGTCCTACGAGCAGTACTTC.

The V call is TRBV6-5, the J call TRBJ2-6, with TRBD1 identical over 9 bases. Germline CDR1 MNHEY, CDR2 SVGAGI. This CDR3 has 16 amino acids. V trimming: 4 bases; J trimming: 4 bases; junction bases outside the gene matches: 5. Here the CDR3 reads CASSSYRGPGANVLTF. CDR3 coding DNA: TGTGCCAGCAGTTCCTACAGGGGGCCAGGGGCCAACGTCCTGACTTTC.

This clone came up a few times. One end of the junction varies from germline; a read error may be responsible. The rearrangement uses TRBV19 and TRBJ1-5, with D perhaps matching TRBD1 (6 bases). The V gene's germline CDR1 is LNHDA and CDR2 SQIVND (reference sequence). The CDR3 has 14 amino acids. CDR3 amino acids: CASSWRGSSQPQHF. The CDR3 DNA reads as TGTGCCAGTAGTTGGAGGGGGAGCAGTCAGCCCCAGCATTTT.

The gene calls are TRBV18 and TRBJ2-1; 8 bases fit TRBD2. The V and J ends lost 6 bases and 5 bases, in that order; junction bases with no gene match: 6. This CDR3 is 14 amino acids long. The germline gives CDR1 KGHSH, CDR2 LQKENI. Here the CDR3 reads CASSLVGGDNEQFF. The CDR3 nucleotides are TGTGCCAGCTCCCTCGTCGGGGGGGACAATGAGCAGTTCTTC.

The chain uses TRBV5-4 and TRBJ2-5, with 10 bases that match TRBD2. CDR1 is SGHNT and CDR2 is YYREEE in the germline V gene (reference sequence). Losses at the gene ends were 0 bases for V and 2 bases for J; bases not matched to a gene: 1. This CDR3 is 15 amino acids long. CDR3 DNA sequence: TGTGCCAGCAGCTTGGCGACTAGCGGGCAAGAGACCCAGTACTTC. Its protein product is CASSLATSGQETQYF.

V gene TRBV28 combines with J gene TRBJ2-5, with D perhaps matching TRBD2 (5 bases). Near its end, the DNA agrees better with TRBJ2-7, so the J call may be wrong. Germline V gene lookup returns CDR1 MDHEN and CDR2 SYDVKM. This CDR3 spans 14 amino acids. CDR3 loop: CATCRGEMAYEQYF. As DNA, the CDR3 is TGTGCCACCTGCCGGGGTGAGATGGCGTACGAGCAGTACTTC.

This clone has a single count. This chain uses TRBV10-3 with TRBJ1-5; tentatively, D is TRBD1 (5 bases). CDR3 length: 14 amino acids. Germline V gene sequence: CDR1 ENHRY, CDR2 SYGVKD. V was clipped by 5 bases and J by 0 bases, with 8 bases between them. The CDR3 loop is CAISQGLSNQPQHF. The CDR3 DNA reads TGTGCCATCAGTCAGGGACTTAGCAATCAGCCCCAGCATTTT.

This rearrangement joins TRBV7-9 to TRBJ2-7; 7 nucleotides align to TRBD2. The junction had 9 bases not matched to a gene; V was cut back by 4 bases and J by 0 bases. CDR1 is SEHNR, CDR2 FQNEAQ, per germline (reference sequence). The CDR3 has 16 residues. The CDR3 spells CASSSPPWGGSYEQYF. In DNA, the CDR3 is TGTGCCAGCAGCTCCCCCCCATGGGGGGGCTCCTACGAGCAGTACTTC.

This chain uses TRBV28 with TRBJ2-7; D is ambiguous. The CDR3 contains 12 residues. Trimming removed 3 bases at V and 6 bases at J, with 9 bases between. Looked up from germline, CDR1 is MDHEN and CDR2 is SYDVKM. The CDR3 sequence is CASSFLEREQYF. DNA of the CDR3: TGTGCCAGCAGTTTCCTGGAACGCGAGCAGTACTTC.

This clone was seen once. This chain joins TRBV7-2 and TRBJ2-3, with D maybe TRBD1 (6 bases). The CDR3 totals 14 residues. Germline-derived CDR1 and CDR2 are SGHTA and FQGNSA. Trimming removed 7 bases at V and 1 base at J, with 12 bases between. CDR3 coding DNA: TGTGCCAGCACCATCAGGGGTGGCACAGATACGCAGTATTTT. As protein: CASTIRGGTDTQYF.

This clone turned up a few times. The same CDR3 also results from other DNA sequences found in this sample. The chain links TRBV7-9 to TRBJ1-2; no clear D gene. From germline, CDR1 is SEHNR and CDR2 FQNEAQ (reference sequence). The V and J ends lost 3 bases and 2 bases respectively, with 7 bases between them. This CDR3 comprises 13 residues. CDR3 bases: TGTGCCAGCAGCTTTGGCAGCAACTATGGCTACACCTTC. It translates to CASSFGSNYGYTF.

This rearrangement joins TRBV2 to TRBJ1-5; unclear D gene. Germline V CDR1 and CDR2: SNHLY, FYNNEI. This CDR3 is built from 13 residues. V lost 4 bases and J lost 0, with 4 bases in between. Here the CDR3 DNA reads TGTGCCAGCAGTGCAAATAGCAATCAGCCCCAGCATTTT. Translated, it gives CASSANSNQPQHF.

This sequence joins TRBV7-8 and TRBJ1-5; TRBD1 agrees at 7 bases. Germline trimming cut 5 bases from V and 6 bases from J; bases unmatched to any gene: 7. The CDR3 covers 14 residues. The germline gives CDR1 SGHVS, CDR2 FQNEAQ. The CDR3 nucleotides read TGTGCCAGCAGCCGGGGAGGGGGCGGTCAGCCCCAGCATTTT. Its protein product is CASSRGGGGQPQHF.

This clone was detected only a few times. The CDR3 nucleotides read TGTGCCAGCAGCCCGGGGGCTAGCGGGAGGGCTGAGCAGTTCTTC. Amino acids: CASSPGASGRAEQFF. J is TRBJ2-1 and V is TRBV5-4; 12 nucleotides line up with TRBD2. The ends lost 4 bases at V and 9 bases at J; junction bases unmatched: 8. Germline values: CDR1 SGHNT, CDR2 YYREEE (reference sequence). CDR3 length: 15 residues.

The rearrangement joins TRBV5-1 to TRBJ2-3; TRBD1 matches at 11 bases. The CDR3 covers 17 residues. V trimming: 4 bases; J trimming: 3 bases; junction bases outside the gene matches: 10. Germline-derived CDR1 and CDR2 are SGHRS and YFSETQ. CDR3 sequence (DNA): TGCGCCAGCAGCATGGGACAGGGGGTCCCGATTACAGATACGCAGTATTTT. As protein: CASSMGQGVPITDTQYF.

The chain uses TRBV7-2 and TRBJ1-4; D is perhaps TRBD1 (6 bases). CDR1 is SGHTA and CDR2 is FQGNSA in the germline V gene. The V end was cut by 1 base, the J end by 7 bases, with 13 bases between. The CDR3 covers 15 residues. CDR3 sequence reads: CASSLGGGSFEKLFF. In DNA, the CDR3 is TGTGCCAGCAGCTTAGGGGGGGGCTCTTTTGAAAAACTGTTTTTT. Looking up the rest from reference TRBV7-2 and TRBJ1-4 gives the full variable domain: GAGVSQSPSNKVTEKGKDVELRCDPISGHTALYWYRQSLGQGLEFLIYFQGNSAPDKSGLPSDRFSAERTGGSVSTLTIQRTQQEDSAVYLCASSLGGGSFEKLFFGSGTQLSVL.

The gene calls are TRBV5-1 and TRBJ2-2; possibly TRBD2 for D (5 bases). The CDR3 runs to 14 residues. The ends were cut back, 2 bases at V and 4 bases at J, with 9 bases in the middle. Germline V gene lookup returns CDR1 SGHRS and CDR2 YFSETQ. The CDR3: CASSFGLATGELFF. Here the CDR3 DNA reads TGCGCCAGCAGCTTCGGACTGGCCACCGGGGAGCTGTTTTTT.

This rearrangement joins TRBV7-8 to TRBJ2-3; D remains unclear. The CDR3 has 13 residues. Per germline, CDR1 SGHVS and CDR2 FQNEAQ. Trimming shortened V by 0 bases and J by 4 bases, and 5 bases separated the two germline ends. Here the CDR3 reads CASSLAQPDTQYF. The CDR3 nucleotides read TGTGCCAGCAGCTTAGCGCAGCCAGATACGCAGTATTTT. The variable domain in full, with the rest retrieved from reference TRBV7-8 and TRBJ2-3, is GAGVSQSPRYKVAKRGQDVALRCDPISGHVSLFWYQQALGQGPEFLTYFQNEAQLDKSGLPSDRFFAERPEGSVSTLKIQRTQQEDSAVYLCASSLAQPDTQYFGPGTRLTVL.